A single sample is the source of the 7 T cell receptor beta chains below, sequenced in a study of molecular identifiers for immune sequencing clone quantification. TCRdb recomputed calls from the PCR reads with MiXCR, one row per CDR3 protein. The table lists about 630,000 distinct CDR3 sequences, 25% of them singletons. Source material: naive CD8+ T cells from blood, with Jurkat cell RNA spiked in. Subset noted: FACS-sorted CD8+CD4-CCR7+CD45RA+ naive T cells. The receptor source for this set is a human donor in good health. Some libraries in this study had Jurkat cell RNA spiked in.

Points on this clonotype: Germline and junction disagree at one end, which may indicate a read error. The rearrangement uses TRBV12-3 or TRBV12-4 and TRBJ2-5, with TRBD2 matching over 11 bases. The CDR3 contains 17 residues. The CDR3, as DNA: TGTGCCGGCAGTGAATACCGACTAGCGGGAAGTCAAGAGACCCAGTACTTC. Translating gives CAGSEYRLAGSQETQYF.

This clonotype has a handful of counts. The junction shows a germline mismatch at one end, possibly a read error. The chain joins TRBV6-6 to TRBJ1-1; no reliable D call. Germline CDR1 and CDR2: MNHNY and SVGAGI (reference sequence). This CDR3 spans 12 amino acids. The CDR3 here is CASRLLNTKAFF. CDR3 in DNA: TGTGCCAGCAGATTGCTGAACACTAAAGCTTTCTTT.

A remark on this clonotype: A much more abundant neighbour one base away suggests this may be a read error. This sequence joins TRBV12-3 or TRBV12-4 and TRBJ2-5; D assignment may be TRBD1 or TRBD2 (6 bases each). The germline V and J ends were trimmed by 2 bases and 1 base, with 14 bases remaining between them. CDR3 length equals 16 residues. The CDR3 reads CASSLLQGRTQETQYF. In DNA, the CDR3 is TGTGCCAGCAGTTTACTCCAGGGGAGGACCCAAGAGACCCAGTACTTC.

This clonotype has only a few counts. This chain joins TRBV7-9 and TRBJ2-3; 12 bases line up with TRBD2. The J segment lost 11 bases and the V segment lost 5 bases, leaving 14 bases of the junction unmatched. The CDR3 is made up of 16 amino acids. Germline CDR1 reads SEHNR; CDR2 reads FQNEAQ (reference sequence). CDR3 coding DNA: TGTGCCAGCAGCCCACCTAGCGGGAGGGCCGTGCTGAAGCAGTATTTT. Its protein is CASSPPSGRAVLKQYF.

This rearrangement joins TRBV11-3 to TRBJ1-1; D may be TRBD1 (6 bases). CDR1 is SGHNT and CDR2 is YENEEA in the germline V gene. Trimming cost V 0 bases and J 5 bases, with 10 bases left between them. The CDR3 is 14 residues long. The DNA of the CDR3 is TGTGCCAGCAGCTTAGATACAGGGAGTACTGAAGCTTTCTTT. It encodes CASSLDTGSTEAFF.

The gene calls are TRBV4-3 and TRBJ2-2; D call uncertain. Deletions cut 1 base from V and 8 bases from J, with 14 bases between. Germline assignment: CDR1 LGHNA and CDR2 YSLEER. The CDR3 contains 15 residues. The DNA of the CDR3 is TGCGCCAGCAGCCAAGGGTACCTCCTACCGGGGGAGCTGTTTTTT. This gives the protein CASSQGYLLPGELFF.

This clonotype was recorded many times. The J gene is TRBJ2-7, the V gene TRBV21-1; the D segment call TRBD2 is taken from the table without a DNA check. TRBV21-1 is a pseudogene. The CDR3 has 14 amino acids. The CDR3 sequence: CASSNREGAYEQYF. Written as DNA, the CDR3 is TGTGCCAGCAGCAATCGCGAGGGTGCCTACGAGCAGTACTTC.